The rows below give T cell receptor beta chains drawn from one sample of a study of blood T cells in healthy people across ages. TCRdb redid the calling of the 5' RACE reads with MiXCR, one entry per CDR3 protein. The data contain about 1,400,000 distinct CDR3 sequences, approximately 40% of them singletons. Input material: blood. These receptors were collected from a young woman in good health. Each CDR3 is given with its conserved first and last residue. The D gene is left open where the match is weak. Part of the rows lack a size; the others show once, few, many or a class for expanded clones.

cdr3_length: 16
v_call: TRBV9
clone_size: .
d_call: TRBD2
j_call: TRBJ2-3
cdr3_nt: TGTGCCAGCAGCGTAGTCTCTAGCGGGGCCACAGATACGCAGTATTTT
cdr3_aa: CASSVVSSGATDTQYF

cdr3_length: 16
v_call: TRBV10-2
clone_size: .
d_call: TRBD1
j_call: TRBJ2-7
cdr3_nt: TGCGCCAGCAGTGATTCGGACAGGGGGTTTTTCTACGAGCAGTACTTC
cdr3_aa: CASSDSDRGFFYEQYF

cdr3_length: 15
v_call: TRBV24-1
clone_size: few
d_call: TRBD2
j_call: TRBJ2-3
cdr3_nt: TGTGCCACCAGTGGATGGCGGGGGGTCACAGATACGCAGTATTTT
cdr3_aa: CATSGWRGVTDTQYF

cdr3_length: 15
v_call: TRBV28
clone_size: few
d_call: TRBD2
j_call: TRBJ2-3
cdr3_nt: TGTGCCAGCAGTGGCGCTGACGGGAGGGGGGATACGCAGTATTTT
cdr3_aa: CASSGADGRGDTQYF

cdr3_length: 13
v_call: TRBV10-3
clone_size: few
d_call: .
j_call: TRBJ1-1
cdr3_nt: TGTGCCATCAGTGAAATGGTAGGGACTGAAGCTTTCTTT
cdr3_aa: CAISEMVGTEAFF

cdr3_length: 16
v_call: TRBV4-1
clone_size: .
d_call: TRBD1
j_call: TRBJ2-7
cdr3_nt: TGCGCCAGCAGCCTACTTTCCGGGACAGGGTTCGACGAGCAGTACTTC
cdr3_aa: CASSLLSGTGFDEQYF

cdr3_length: 17
v_call: TRBV5-1
clone_size: .
d_call: TRBD2
j_call: TRBJ2-7
cdr3_nt: TGCGCCAGCAGCTTGCGTCTAGCGGGGGGCCACGACTACGAGCAGTACTTC
cdr3_aa: CASSLRLAGGHDYEQYF

cdr3_length: 16
v_call: TRBV12-3/TRBV12-4
clone_size: .
d_call: TRBD1
j_call: TRBJ1-1
cdr3_nt: TGTGCCAGCAGTCCGGGACAGCCGACGCAGAACACTGAAGCTTTCTTT
cdr3_aa: CASSPGQPTQNTEAFF

cdr3_length: 14
v_call: TRBV5-1
clone_size: .
d_call: .
j_call: TRBJ2-7
cdr3_nt: TGCGCCAGCAGCACGGGCCCGGGGGAGTACGAGCAGTACTTC
cdr3_aa: CASSTGPGEYEQYF

cdr3_length: 14
v_call: TRBV28
clone_size: .
d_call: TRBD2
j_call: TRBJ2-5
cdr3_nt: TGTGCCACGGAGAGCGGGGGGGCTTACAATGAGCAGTACTTC
cdr3_aa: CATESGGAYNEQYF

cdr3_length: 14
v_call: TRBV6-2/TRBV6-3
clone_size: .
d_call: .
j_call: TRBJ2-7
cdr3_nt: TGTGCCAGCAGTTTCTACTTAGCCTCCTACGAGCAGTACTTC
cdr3_aa: CASSFYLASYEQYF